These 26 T cell receptor beta chains came from one sample sequenced in a study of shared clonotypes between healthy human individuals (dated by TCRdb to about 2020). The receptor library was made with the immunoSEQ multiplex PCR assay. TCRdb stores this immuneACCESS table with in-frame sequences only. Part of the clones is absent; in the studies checked, under half of the shortfall reflects unresolved V genes, and no reason is known for the rest. This sample is represented by some 1.4 million clones; approximately 97% of them were singletons. The ten top clones hold 1.2% of the sample. The specimen was naive CD4+ T cells sorted from blood. The sample's cell subset or site label is to be understood as: CD45RA+ positively selected. The receptors derive from a man under 40 in good health.

This clone was recorded once. The chain is built from TRBV7-3 and TRBJ2-2, with D hard to call. This CDR3 is 14 amino acids long. Between the trimmed V and J ends, which lost 4 bases and 7 bases, there was a span of 13 bases. Germline CDR1 is SGHTA and CDR2 is FQGTGA. In nucleotides, the CDR3 is TGTGCCAGCAGCTCGCTGACCCAATTCGGGGAGCTGTTTTTT. Translated, it gives CASSSLTQFGELFF.

As concerns this clone: The sample holds other DNA sequences that translate to the same CDR3. The CDR3 nucleotides read TGTGCCAGCAGTTTAAGAGACACCGGGGAGCTGTTTTTT. This sequence encodes CASSLRDTGELFF. The chain uses TRBV7-2 and TRBJ2-2; no definite D call. Germline V CDR1 and CDR2: SGHTA, FQGNSA. The CDR3 has 13 residues. V was clipped by 6 bases and J by 3 bases, with 8 bases between them.

The chain couples TRBV18 to TRBJ2-5; a weak D match, TRBD1 (6 bases). Trimming removed 6 bases at V and 1 base at J, with 9 bases between. CDR1 and CDR2 (germline): KGHSH, LQKENI. The CDR3 sequence is 13 residues long. The CDR3 loop reads CASSQGFQETQYF. CDR3 DNA: TGTGCCAGCTCGCAGGGGTTCCAAGAGACCCAGTACTTC.

The chain employs TRBV5-1 and TRBJ1-1; D is uncertain. CDR3 length: 13 amino acids. V shed 0 bases and J shed 5 bases, with 8 bases lying between them. Germline V gene sequence: CDR1 SGHRS, CDR2 YFSETQ. The CDR3 DNA follows: TGCGCCAGCAGCTTGGTTAGGGATACTGAAGCTTTCTTT. Translated, it gives CASSLVRDTEAFF.

The chain is built from TRBV28 and TRBJ2-1; possibly TRBD2 for D (5 bases). Trimming stripped 6 bases from V and 0 bases from J, with 9 bases between. Per the germline V gene, CDR1 is MDHEN and CDR2 is SYDVKM. The CDR3 contains 14 residues. CDR3 in amino acids: CASRDSSSYNEQFF. The CDR3, as DNA: TGTGCCAGCAGGGACTCCTCCTCCTACAATGAGCAGTTCTTC.

The chain links TRBV18 to TRBJ1-1; D remains unclear. Per germline, CDR1 KGHSH and CDR2 LQKENI. The CDR3 runs to 14 residues. The ends were cut back, 4 bases at V and 2 bases at J, with 11 bases in the middle. In DNA form, the CDR3 reads TGTGCCAGCTCACGGGCCGGGAAAAACACTGAAGCTTTCTTT. It encodes CASSRAGKNTEAFF.

The count of this clone is one. The genes are TRBV4-3 and TRBJ2-1; TRBD2 agrees at 9 bases. Looked up from germline, CDR1 is LGHNA and CDR2 is YSLEER. The CDR3 spans 19 residues. J lost 0 bases, V lost 4 bases, and 13 bases had no gene match. Here the CDR3 DNA reads TGCGCCAGCAGCCCCTCTTCCACTAGCGGGCAGAGCTCCTACAATGAGCAGTTCTTC. Its translation is CASSPSSTSGQSSYNEQFF.

V and J are TRBV5-1 and TRBJ2-5; perhaps TRBD2 as D (6 bases). The CDR3 contains 14 residues. The V end was cut by 4 bases, the J end by 5 bases, with 15 bases between. The germline CDR1 and CDR2 sequences are SGHRS and YFSETQ. Written as DNA, the CDR3 is TGCGCCAGCAGCCAAAGCCCGAGCGGGGAGACCCAGTACTTC. Its translation is CASSQSPSGETQYF.

V gene TRBV18 combines with J gene TRBJ2-5; D is perhaps TRBD2 (5 bases). Germline CDR1 reads KGHSH; CDR2 reads LQKENI. The V and J ends lost 8 bases and 2 bases respectively, with 18 bases between them. This CDR3 has 15 residues. CDR3 nucleotide sequence: TGTGCCAGCACGCAACCCGGGGAAAGTCAAGAGACCCAGTACTTC. This codes for CASTQPGESQETQYF.

The chain couples TRBV6-5 to TRBJ2-7, with 11 nucleotides matching TRBD2. The CDR3 length is 14 residues. V shed 7 bases, J shed 4 bases, and the junction held 6 bases outside the gene matches. From germline, CDR1 is MNHEY and CDR2 SVGAGI. The CDR3 nucleotides are TGTGCCAGCATATCACTAGCGGGAGCTTACGAGCAGTACTTC. Its protein product is CASISLAGAYEQYF.

The CDR3 region is CASSLRGGTFSYEQYF. CDR3 nucleotides: TGTGCCAGCAGCTTGAGGGGCGGGACTTTCTCCTACGAGCAGTACTTC. V is TRBV7-2 and J is TRBJ2-7; TRBD2 is a possible D gene (6 bases). CDR3 size: 16 residues. Trimming cost V 3 bases and J 0 bases, with 15 bases left between them. CDR1 is SGHTA and CDR2 is FQGNSA in the germline V gene.

The V gene is TRBV9, the J gene TRBJ2-1, with 11 bases lining up with TRBD2. J gave up 9 bases and V 4 bases, and 6 bases lay outside the gene matches. CDR1 and CDR2 (germline): SGDLS, YYNGEE. The CDR3 is made up of 14 amino acids. In nucleotides, the CDR3 is TGTGCCAGCAGCATTAGCGGGAGGGCCTTTGAGCAGTTCTTC. It codes for CASSISGRAFEQFF.

The J gene is TRBJ2-1, the V gene TRBV10-1; a possible D gene is TRBD2 (6 bases). V gave up 5 bases and J gave up 4 bases, with 12 bases separating them. This CDR3 spans 14 amino acids. Germline V gene data show CDR1 as WNHNN and CDR2 as SYGVQD (reference sequence). The CDR3 nucleotides are TGCGCCAGCAGTACTAGCTCGGGATACAATGAGCAGTTCTTC. Protein sequence: CASSTSSGYNEQFF.

V and J are TRBV19 and TRBJ2-5; 10 bases are shared with TRBD2. The CDR3 covers 16 residues. Losses at the gene ends were 3 bases for V and 5 bases for J; bases not matched to a gene: 9. CDR1 is LNHDA and CDR2 is SQIVND in the germline V gene (reference sequence). The CDR3 DNA is TGTGCCAGTAGTATGAGCGGGGGGGCGCCGGGTGAGACCCAGTACTTC. Translating it yields CASSMSGGAPGETQYF.

This clone was detected only once. The V call is TRBV18, the J call TRBJ2-3; D unclear. V was shortened by 3 bases and J by 0 bases, with 7 bases between the two germline ends. The CDR3 is 14 amino acids. From germline, CDR1 is KGHSH and CDR2 LQKENI. The CDR3 DNA reads as TGTGCCAGCTCACCGAACTGGAGCACAGATACGCAGTATTTT. Protein: CASSPNWSTDTQYF. Based on the CDR3 plus reference TRBV18 and TRBJ2-3, the full variable domain is NAGVMQNPRHLVRRRGQEARLRCSPMKGHSHVYWYRQLPEEGLKFMVYLQKENIIDESGMPKERFSAEFPKEGPSILRIQQVVRGDSAAYFCASSPNWSTDTQYFGPGTRLTVL.

This chain links TRBV29-1 with TRBJ2-7, with D possibly called TRBD1 or TRBD2 (8 bases each). CDR1 SQVTM and CDR2 ANQGSEA come from the germline V gene. The CDR3 has 14 residues. V lost 7 bases to trimming and J lost 12 bases, with 28 bases between them. Written as DNA, the CDR3 is TGCAGCGGGGGGGGACTAGGACAGGGACTCCCCAGGTACTTC. Translating it yields CSGGGLGQGLPRYF.

In the case of this clone: The same CDR3 is also encoded by other DNA sequences in this sample. The rearrangement links TRBV10-3 to TRBJ1-5; TRBD1 matches at 11 bases. The CDR3 is 14 residues long. Germline lookup yields CDR1 ENHRY and CDR2 SYGVKD. Losses at the gene ends were 5 bases for V and 5 bases for J; bases not matched to a gene: 2. The CDR3 is CAISRTGGDQPQHF. The CDR3 coding sequence is TGTGCCATCAGTAGGACAGGGGGCGATCAGCCCCAGCATTTT.

The J gene is TRBJ1-5, the V gene TRBV9, with D possibly being TRBD1 (6 bases). In germline, CDR1 is SGDLS, CDR2 YYNGEE. The V end was cut by 2 bases, the J end by 1 base, with 10 bases between. The CDR3 has 15 amino acids. The CDR3 DNA is TGTGCCAGCAGCGTGGCAGGGGCGAGCAATCAGCCCCAGCATTTT. It translates to CASSVAGASNQPQHF. Filled out from reference TRBV9 and TRBJ1-5, the complete variable domain reads DSGVTQTPKHLITATGQRVTLRCSPRSGDLSVYWYQQSLDQGLQFLIQYYNGEERAKGNILERFSAQQFPDLHSELNLSSLELGDSALYFCASSVAGASNQPQHFGDGTRLSIL.

The chain uses TRBV6-5 and TRBJ2-4; possibly TRBD1 or TRBD2 for D (6 bases each). The CDR3 runs to 13 residues. Germline V gives CDR1 MNHEY, CDR2 SVGAGI. Between the trimmed V and J ends, which lost 8 bases and 9 bases, there was a span of 17 bases. The CDR3 spells CASQPEGGSIQYF. CDR3 coding DNA: TGTGCCAGCCAACCCGAGGGGGGCTCCATTCAGTACTTC.

The chain is built from TRBV25-1 and TRBJ1-1; D not resolved. The CDR3 is 16 amino acids. Trimming cost V 5 bases and J 3 bases, with 19 bases left between them. CDR1 and CDR2 (germline): MGHDK, SYGVNS. The CDR3 loop is CASSPLERRSDTEAFF. The CDR3 nucleotides read TGTGCCAGCAGTCCCCTCGAGAGACGGTCGGACACTGAAGCTTTCTTT.

The chain has TRBV14 and TRBJ2-2; 7 bases line up with TRBD2. The J segment lost 2 bases and the V segment lost 4 bases, leaving 7 bases of the junction unmatched. CDR3 length: 16 residues. Germline CDR1 is SGHDN and CDR2 is FVKESK. CDR3 residues: CASSRSLGLNTGELFF. CDR3 in DNA: TGTGCCAGCAGCCGCTCCCTGGGACTAAACACCGGGGAGCTGTTTTTT. The full variable domain, its missing parts supplied by reference TRBV14 and TRBJ2-2, is EAGVTQFPSHSVIEKGQTVTLRCDPISGHDNLYWYRRVMGKEIKFLLHFVKESKQDESGMPNNRFLAERTGGTYSTLKVQPAELEDSGVYFCASSRSLGLNTGELFFGEGSRLTVL.

V usage is TRBV10-3 and J usage is TRBJ2-7, with D possibly TRBD2 on 6 matching bases. The CDR3 is made up of 15 amino acids. The V end was cut by 8 bases, the J end by 2 bases, with 19 bases between. The germline V gene has CDR1 ENHRY and CDR2 SYGVKD. The CDR3 DNA is TGTGCCATCGGCGGGGCGGCTACGAGGGCCTACGAGCAGTACTTC. This translates into CAIGGAATRAYEQYF.

The chain carries TRBV13 and TRBJ2-7; D gene unclear. Germline V lookup: CDR1 PRHDT, CDR2 FYEKMQ (reference sequence). V was clipped by 0 bases and J by 3 bases, with 9 bases between them. This CDR3 is 14 amino acids long. CDR3 residues: CASSLGGRLYEQYF. The CDR3 nucleotides read TGTGCCAGCAGCTTAGGGGGCAGACTCTACGAGCAGTACTTC. The full variable domain, with the rest looked up from reference TRBV13 and TRBJ2-7, is AAGVIQSPRHLIKEKRETATLKCYPIPRHDTVYWYQQGPGQDPQFLISFYEKMQSDKGSIPDRFSAQQFSDYHSELNMSSLELGDSALYFCASSLGGRLYEQYFGPGTRLTVT.

The chain links TRBV10-2 to TRBJ1-3; no reliable D call. V was pared by 8 bases and J by 3 bases, with 23 bases between. Germline V gene data show CDR1 as WSHSY and CDR2 as SAAADI. CDR3 length: 17 amino acids. DNA of the CDR3: TGCGCCAGCGCGGTGTTCTTGGCAGTAGGAGATGGAAACACCATATATTTT. Protein product: CASAVFLAVGDGNTIYF.

The chain has TRBV9 and TRBJ1-1; a weak D match, TRBD1 (6 bases). This CDR3 is 14 amino acids long. V shed 4 bases and J shed 1 base, with 11 bases lying between them. CDR1 and CDR2 (germline): SGDLS, YYNGEE. CDR3 residues: CASSYGGSNTEAFF. CDR3 bases: TGTGCCAGCAGCTATGGGGGCTCGAACACTGAAGCTTTCTTT. Supplemented by reference TRBV9 and TRBJ1-1, the full variable domain reads DSGVTQTPKHLITATGQRVTLRCSPRSGDLSVYWYQQSLDQGLQFLIQYYNGEERAKGNILERFSAQQFPDLHSELNLSSLELGDSALYFCASSYGGSNTEAFFGQGTRLTVV.

The chain is built from TRBV19 and TRBJ1-2; 10 bases fit TRBD1. Trimming at V came to 6 bases and at J to 4 bases, leaving 2 bases not matched to a gene. The CDR3 is made up of 13 amino acids. The germline CDR1 and CDR2 sequences are LNHDA and SQIVND (reference sequence). The CDR3 is CASSRTGGYGYTF. CDR3 sequence (DNA): TGTGCCAGTAGCAGGACAGGGGGCTATGGCTACACCTTC.